This T cell receptor (beta chain) is drawn from a study of Graves' ophthalmopathy and Graves' hyperthyroidism. This clonotype came up many times. The authors amplified TCR beta CDR3 regions from RNA transcripts. Investigators did first-round RT-PCR with HTBI primers, then second-round multiplex PCR. TCRdb called the multiplex PCR reads again in MiXCR, with one record for every CDR3 protein. This sample has about 660,000 distinct CDR3 sequences, with 35% to 50% found just once. CDR3 size: 13 residues. In germline, CDR1 is MGHDK, CDR2 SYGVNS. With 6 bases removed from V and 3 bases from J, the gap between germline ends came to 6 bases. Orbital computed tomography, together with clinical symptoms, serum thyroxine, TRAb and thyroid ultrasound, was used for diagnosis.

Sequencing used peripheral blood. The rearrangement uses TRBV25-1 and TRBJ1-6; D not resolved. The TCR comes from an adult man with Graves' ophthalmopathy. The CDR3 DNA follows: TGTGCCAGCAGAAGCTTCTATAATTCACCCCTCCACTTT. It translates to CASRSFYNSPLHF.